This T cell receptor beta chain stems from a study of blood T cell repertoires in COVID-19. Study at large: Some COVID-19 samples were acute and others convalescent; all came from the United States, Italy and Spain. In each case, the material was cDNA or gDNA derived from T cells, B-cell-depleted T cells, or PBMCs.

The authors' processing: Cell counts per sample came from amplifying reference gene primers. Measured with immunoSEQ multiplex PCR; TCRdb has only the in-frame clones, and not every one. V, J and clone size are those of that table, while D and trimming were read from the DNA. The data contain roughly 250,000 clones, 84% of them singletons. V was clipped by 1 base and J by 4 bases; unmatched bases: 14. The germline V gene has CDR1 ENHRY and CDR2 SYGVKD. The length of the CDR3 is 18 residues. The source of this sequence is a man in his fifties with acute or convalescent COVID-19. The chain couples TRBV10-3 to TRBJ2-7; 9 nucleotides line up with TRBD1. Sequenced material: peripheral blood. The CDR3 nucleotides read TGTGCCATCAGTGAGTTACCCGGGAGAGACAGGGGGTGGTACGAGCAGTACTTC. Amino acids: CAISELPGRDRGWYEQYF.